The clone carrying this TCR beta chain was counted a few times. The antigen is not known. After 5'RACE with constant-segment primers, TCR alpha and TCR beta cDNA libraries carrying sample barcodes and UMIs were obtained. MiXCR, run by TCRdb on the 5' RACE reads, gives a single entry per CDR3 protein. The table lists roughly 340,000 distinct CDR3 sequences, 20% to 25% of them singletons. This entry belongs to a study of T-cell memory formation after mild COVID-19. Whole-study findings and limits: Later expanders leaned CD4+, whereas clones that contracted between day 15 and 85 were balanced CD4/CD8. Day 37-peaking second-wave clones had unconfirmed SARS-CoV-2 specificity.

Sequencing was done on a sample of PBMCs or a T cell subset sorted from them (not recorded which). The receptor was isolated from a man younger than 35 who had mild COVID-19 (a few samples of this study predate the infection). Cell type and time point are not known.

CDR3 coding DNA: TGTGCCAGCCCCATACCCGGGACATTTAATGAGCAGTTCTTC. Amino acids: CASPIPGTFNEQFF. This sequence joins TRBV11-2 and TRBJ2-1; tentatively, D is TRBD1 (6 bases). Germline assignment: CDR1 SGHAT and CDR2 FQNNGV. Trimming shortened V by 8 bases and J by 7 bases, and 18 bases separated the two germline ends. CDR3 size: 14 residues. The full variable domain, with the rest looked up from reference TRBV11-2 and TRBJ2-1, is EAGVAQSPRYKIIEKRQSVAFWCNPISGHATLYWYQQILGQGPKLLIQFQNNGVVDDSQLPKDRFSAERLKGVDSTLKIQPAKLEDSAVYLCASPIPGTFNEQFFGPGTRLTVL.